The 21 T cell receptor beta chains below were found in one sample sequenced in a study of blood T cells in healthy people across ages. Sample-barcoded 5' priming and a J-beta primer mix drove a second PCR of roughly 6 to 12 cycles. Via MiXCR, TCRdb re-called the 5' RACE reads, giving one row per CDR3 protein. The data hold around 1,100,000 distinct CDR3 sequences, with 30% to 40% observed a single time. The sample was blood. All receptors derive from a man aged 18 to 35 in good health.

To note about this clonotype: This may come from a read error, since a much larger clone is one base off. The V call is TRBV7-9, the J call TRBJ1-1; D gene unclear. This CDR3 comprises 11 residues. CDR1 SEHNR and CDR2 FQNEAQ come from the germline V gene (reference sequence). V shed 11 bases and J shed 2 bases, with 9 bases lying between them. CDR3 in DNA: TGTGCCGGCACCTCTAACACTGAAGCTTTCTTT. Translating it yields CAGTSNTEAFF. Full variable domain (outside the CDR3, taken from reference TRBV7-9 and TRBJ1-1): DTGVSQNPRHKITKRGQNVTFRCDPISEHNRLYWYRQTLGQGPEFLTYFQNEAQLEKSRLLSDRFSAERPKGSFSTLEIQRTEQGDSAMYLCAGTSNTEAFFGQGTRLTVV.

This sequence joins TRBV7-2 and TRBJ2-4; 7 bases match TRBD1. This CDR3 has 14 residues. Germline values: CDR1 SGHTA, CDR2 FQGNSA. V was pared by 5 bases and J by 6 bases, with 7 bases of the junction left unmatched. CDR3 DNA: TGTGCCAGCAGCCACAGGGGAAGGGGAAACATTCAGTACTTC. It codes for CASSHRGRGNIQYF. The variable domain in full, completed from reference TRBV7-2 and TRBJ2-4, reads GAGVSQSPSNKVTEKGKDVELRCDPISGHTALYWYRQSLGQGLEFLIYFQGNSAPDKSGLPSDRFSAERTGGSVSTLTIQRTQQEDSAVYLCASSHRGRGNIQYFGAGTRLSVL.

The V and J genes are TRBV10-3 and TRBJ1-5; unclear D gene. Germline-derived CDR1 and CDR2 are ENHRY and SYGVKD. V lost 0 bases to trimming and J lost 1 base, with 7 bases between them. The CDR3 length is 15 residues. CDR3 DNA: TGTGCCATCAGTGAGTCAGGTGAGAGCAATCAGCCCCAGCATTTT. As protein: CAISESGESNQPQHF.

The chain couples TRBV2 to TRBJ2-1, with 7 bases that match TRBD2. The junction had 18 bases not matched to a gene; V was cut back by 7 bases and J by 12 bases. Germline assignment: CDR1 SNHLY and CDR2 FYNNEI. This CDR3 is built from 15 residues. The CDR3 reads CASTIAGGVYAAQFF. DNA for the CDR3: TGTGCCAGCACCATCGCTGGGGGGGTCTACGCGGCGCAGTTCTTC.

This chain uses TRBV10-3 with TRBJ1-6; D call uncertain. V lost 3 bases to trimming and J lost 9 bases, with 12 bases between them. Germline lookup yields CDR1 ENHRY and CDR2 SYGVKD. This CDR3 has 14 residues. CDR3 sequence reads: CAISDQGSSSPLHF. The CDR3 nucleotides read TGTGCCATCAGTGATCAAGGGTCGAGTTCACCCCTCCACTTT.

This clonotype turned up a few times. The V and J genes are TRBV20-1 and TRBJ1-4; D unresolved. CDR3 length: 15 amino acids. Per the germline V gene, CDR1 is DFQATT and CDR2 is SNEGSKA (reference sequence). V lost 0 bases to trimming and J lost 6 bases, with 14 bases between them. Here the CDR3 DNA reads TGCAGTGCTAGAGACCCGGCGCCCGACGATGAAAAACTGTTTTTT. This encodes CSARDPAPDDEKLFF.

To note about this clonotype: The junction shows a germline mismatch at one end, possibly a read error. The chain combines TRBV6-5 with TRBJ2-3; no clear D gene. The CDR3 has 14 amino acids. Per germline, CDR1 MNHEY and CDR2 SVGAGI. The chain's CDR3 is CASSYEIGTDAQYF. CDR3 nucleotide sequence: TGTGCCAGCAGTTACGAGATAGGCACAGATGCGCAGTATTTT.

This chain connects TRBV4-1 to TRBJ1-4; D unclear. V lost 0 bases and J 4 bases, leaving 9 bases between the germline ends. CDR1 MGHRA and CDR2 YSYEKL come from the germline V gene. This CDR3 is 15 amino acids long. CDR3 sequence (DNA): TGCGCCAGCAGCCAAGATGTCAGCTTTAATGAAAAACTGTTTTTT. The encoded protein is CASSQDVSFNEKLFF.

With respect to this clonotype: This may be a read error, as it is one base from a much larger clone. This sequence joins TRBV4-2 and TRBJ2-3, with a tentative D call TRBD2 (5 bases). The CDR3 has 15 residues. Per the germline V gene, CDR1 is LGHNA and CDR2 is YNFKEQ. Trimming cost V 0 bases and J 0 bases, with 7 bases left between them. CDR3 nucleotide sequence: TGTGCCAGCAGCCAAGACGGACTCAGCACAGATACGCAGTATTTT. Protein: CASSQDGLSTDTQYF.

The chain joins TRBV20-1 to TRBJ1-2; 8 positions agree with TRBD1. From germline, CDR1 is DFQATT and CDR2 SNEGSKA (reference sequence). The CDR3 is 13 amino acids. Germline trimming cut 6 bases from V and 4 bases from J; bases unmatched to any gene: 7. CDR3 bases: TGCAGTGCCCTCGGACAGGGCGGCTATGGCTACACCTTC. Protein sequence: CSALGQGGYGYTF.

V usage is TRBV4-1 and J usage is TRBJ1-5, with D unclear. Trimming left V 0 bases short and J 3 bases short, with 12 bases between. Germline V lookup: CDR1 MGHRA, CDR2 YSYEKL. The CDR3 totals 16 residues. The CDR3, as DNA: TGCGCCAGCAGCCAAGATTCAGTGGGTCTCAATCAGCCCCAGCATTTT. It is translated as CASSQDSVGLNQPQHF.

This chain connects TRBV2 to TRBJ2-1, with 7 bases lining up with TRBD2. The CDR3 sequence is 16 residues long. After removal of 1 base from V and 7 bases from J, the junction contained 10 bases not matched to a gene. Germline CDR1 is SNHLY and CDR2 is FYNNEI. CDR3 sequence reads: CASSEGWTSVRNEQFF. CDR3 coding DNA: TGTGCCAGCAGTGAAGGTTGGACTAGTGTACGGAATGAGCAGTTCTTC. Complete variable domain (other parts from reference TRBV2 and TRBJ2-1): EPEVTQTPSHQVTQMGQEVILRCVPISNHLYFYWYRQILGQKVEFLVSFYNNEISEKSEIFDDQFSVERPDGSNFTLKIRSTKLEDSAMYFCASSEGWTSVRNEQFFGPGTRLTVL.

In this sample, this clonotype turned up a few times. V usage is TRBV12-3 or TRBV12-4 and J usage is TRBJ1-1; D is unresolved. The V and J ends lost 5 bases and 1 base respectively, with 8 bases between them. This CDR3 is 13 amino acids long. CDR3 sequence: CASSTYTNTEAFF. The CDR3 nucleotides read TGTGCCAGCAGTACATACACGAACACTGAAGCTTTCTTT.

The V gene is TRBV11-2, the J gene TRBJ1-2; no clear D. The V gene's germline CDR1 is SGHAT and CDR2 FQNNGV. Between the trimmed V and J ends, which lost 0 bases and 6 bases, there was a span of 14 bases. The CDR3 loop spans 15 amino acids. CDR3 coding DNA: TGTGCCAGCAGCTTAGAGGGGATTCGGGGAGATGGCTACACCTTC. Translated, it gives CASSLEGIRGDGYTF.

The genes are TRBV12-3 or TRBV12-4 and TRBJ2-1; 9 nucleotides match TRBD2. The CDR3 spans 12 residues. Trimming took 4 bases from V and 14 from J; bases not matched to a gene: 6. The CDR3 loop is CASSYSGGGEFF. CDR3 DNA: TGTGCCAGCAGTTATAGCGGGGGAGGGGAGTTCTTC.

There are a few counts of this clonotype. The chain couples TRBV5-1 to TRBJ1-1, with D tentatively TRBD1 (6 bases). Germline-derived CDR1 and CDR2 are SGHRS and YFSETQ. Trimming took off 4 bases at V and 1 base at J, with 11 bases between the two ends. This CDR3 is 14 amino acids long. CDR3 protein: CASSPDSQNTEAFF. The CDR3 DNA reads TGCGCCAGCAGCCCGGACAGCCAGAACACTGAAGCTTTCTTT.

This clonotype was seen only a few times. V is TRBV7-9 and J is TRBJ1-1; D ambiguous. CDR1 is SEHNR, CDR2 FQNEAQ, per germline (reference sequence). The CDR3 is 13 residues long. V lost 5 bases, J lost 0 bases, and 7 bases lay in between. This chain's CDR3 is CASSISLNTEAFF. The CDR3 DNA sequence: TGTGCCAGCAGCATCTCGCTGAACACTGAAGCTTTCTTT.

This clonotype was seen only a few times. This chain connects TRBV5-5 to TRBJ2-1; D is unresolved. V shed 5 bases and J shed 6 bases, with 9 bases lying between them. The CDR3 is made up of 12 amino acids. From germline, CDR1 is SGHKS and CDR2 YYEKEE (reference sequence). The CDR3: CASSFSRNEQFF. Here the CDR3 DNA reads TGTGCCAGCAGTTTCAGCCGCAATGAGCAGTTCTTC.

This clonotype was observed a few times. The chain uses TRBV5-5 and TRBJ1-5; TRBD1 aligns across 7 bases. Germline V gene data show CDR1 as SGHKS and CDR2 as YYEKEE (reference sequence). The trim removed 0 bases at V and 5 bases at J, leaving 2 bases unmatched. CDR3 length equals 14 residues. The chain's CDR3 is CASSLGDRYQPQHF. The CDR3 region has the DNA TGTGCCAGCAGCTTGGGGGACAGATATCAGCCCCAGCATTTT.

This clonotype turned up a few times. The chain joins TRBV12-3 or TRBV12-4 to TRBJ2-1; 9 nucleotides align to TRBD2. The V gene end was trimmed by 1 base and the J gene end by 2 bases; junction bases not matched to a gene: 9. CDR3 length: 18 residues. This chain's CDR3 is CASSLEADTSGPYNEQFF. CDR3 in DNA: TGTGCCAGCAGTTTAGAGGCGGATACTAGCGGGCCCTACAATGAGCAGTTCTTC.

The rearrangement links TRBV7-2 to TRBJ1-6; weak D call: TRBD1 (6 bases). The germline CDR1 and CDR2 sequences are SGHTA and FQGNSA. This CDR3 is built from 12 residues. The CDR3 sequence: CAGGSINPPLHF. CDR3 nucleotides: TGTGCTGGGGGCAGCATCAATCCACCCCTCCACTTT.